Listed here are 16 T cell receptor beta chains from one sample, sequenced in a study of blood T cells in healthy people across ages. The use of a sample-barcoded 5' primer and a J-beta primer mix characterized a second PCR of roughly 6 to 11 cycles. MiXCR was run by TCRdb on the 5' RACE reads, yielding one entry per CDR3 protein. The sample has more than 1,400,000 distinct CDR3 sequences; 42% are singletons. Sequenced sample: blood. The receptors come from a young woman in good health.

This clonotype was found a few times. V usage is TRBV2 and J usage is TRBJ1-2; D is ambiguous. Germline CDR1 reads SNHLY; CDR2 reads FYNNEI. The V end lost 7 bases, the J end lost 4 bases, and 7 bases lay between the germline ends. The CDR3 consists of 11 residues. The CDR3 region has the DNA TGTGCCAGCACGACAAGCTATGGCTACACCTTC. It encodes CASTTSYGYTF.

The chain uses TRBV9 and TRBJ2-1, with D possibly being TRBD1 (6 bases). The J call may be mistaken, given a closer DNA end match to TRBJ2-7. The CDR3 extends over 16 amino acids. The germline gives CDR1 SGDLS, CDR2 YYNGEE. CDR3 in amino acids: CASSVTGLRSYNEQYF. Written as DNA, the CDR3 is TGTGCCAGCAGCGTTACAGGGCTACGCTCCTACAATGAGCAGTACTTC.

This clonotype was picked up a small number of times. This chain joins TRBV3-1 and TRBJ2-7; D is undetermined. Matching the DNA end better, TRBJ2-5 makes the J call doubtful. The CDR3 is 13 amino acids. CDR1 and CDR2 from the germline V gene are LGHDT and YNNKEL (reference sequence). The CDR3 reads CASSQVPLETQYF. CDR3 bases: TGTGCCAGCAGCCAAGTACCTTTGGAGACCCAGTACTTC.

The chain joins TRBV28 to TRBJ2-3; weak D call: TRBD2 (5 bases). The germline gives CDR1 MDHEN, CDR2 SYDVKM. Trimming left V 2 bases short and J 6 bases short, with 18 bases between. The CDR3 length is 16 residues. Here the CDR3 reads CASSLPGIPGADTQYF. The CDR3 DNA reads TGTGCCAGCAGTTTACCCGGGATCCCTGGCGCGGATACGCAGTATTTT. Using reference TRBV28 and TRBJ2-3 for the parts outside the CDR3, the full variable domain is DVKVTQSSRYLVKRTGEKVFLECVQDMDHENMFWYRQDPGLGLRLIYFSYDVKMKEKGDIPEGYSVSREKKERFSLILESASTNQTSMYLCASSLPGIPGADTQYFGPGTRLTVL.

V is TRBV20-1 and J is TRBJ1-6; D not certain. The CDR3 runs 13 residues. Trimming removed 1 base at V and 6 bases at J, with 7 bases between. The V gene's germline CDR1 is DFQATT and CDR2 SNEGSKA (reference sequence). Written as DNA, the CDR3 is TGCAGTGCTAGAGGAAGCATTAATTCACCCCTCCACTTT. Translating gives CSARGSINSPLHF.

The chain has TRBV20-1 and TRBJ2-3, with 8 bases fitting TRBD2. Germline V gene lookup returns CDR1 DFQATT and CDR2 SNEGSKA (reference sequence). V was pared by 3 bases and J by 1 base, with 6 bases of the junction left unmatched. This CDR3 is built from 15 residues. CDR3 residues: CSARKRGPRTDTQYF. CDR3 coding DNA: TGCAGTGCTAGGAAGCGGGGGCCCCGCACAGATACGCAGTATTTT.

The chain combines TRBV9 with TRBJ2-5, with a weak D call TRBD2 (5 bases). The germline V gene has CDR1 SGDLS and CDR2 YYNGEE. The CDR3 consists of 17 residues. Between the trimmed V and J ends, which lost 2 bases and 1 base, there was a span of 18 bases. The DNA for the CDR3 is TGTGCCAGCAGCGTCCGTTCGGACTCCGTTTTCCAAGAGACCCAGTACTTC. It translates to CASSVRSDSVFQETQYF. The full variable domain, with the rest looked up from reference TRBV9 and TRBJ2-5, is DSGVTQTPKHLITATGQRVTLRCSPRSGDLSVYWYQQSLDQGLQFLIQYYNGEERAKGNILERFSAQQFPDLHSELNLSSLELGDSALYFCASSVRSDSVFQETQYFGPGTRLLVL.

In its sample, this clonotype was seen many times. V and J are TRBV4-1 and TRBJ2-7; TRBD2 matches at 12 bases. The CDR3 extends over 18 amino acids. Germline assignment: CDR1 MGHRA and CDR2 YSYEKL. With V trimmed by 1 base and J by 1 base, 8 bases remained unmatched. The CDR3 is CASSQVTSGGSISYEQYF. The CDR3 DNA reads as TGCGCCAGCAGCCAAGTTACTAGCGGGGGGTCCATTTCCTACGAGCAGTACTTC.

This clonotype was observed a few times. The V call is TRBV5-1, the J call TRBJ2-3; D gene ambiguous. CDR3 size: 15 residues. The germline V and J ends were trimmed by 0 bases and 2 bases, with 10 bases remaining between them. Germline values: CDR1 SGHRS, CDR2 YFSETQ. DNA for the CDR3: TGCGCCAGCAGCTTGGCAGGAAAACACACAGATACGCAGTATTTT. This encodes CASSLAGKHTDTQYF.

The chain is built from TRBV27 and TRBJ2-7; TRBD2 matches 8 bases. The end of the DNA is better explained by TRBJ2-5, so the J call may be wrong. This CDR3 has 14 residues. Germline loops: CDR1 MNHEY, CDR2 SMNVEV (reference sequence). CDR3 residues: CASLGSGGWETQYF. The CDR3 DNA reads TGTGCCAGTCTTGGGAGCGGGGGTTGGGAGACCCAGTACTTC.

This sequence joins TRBV5-4 and TRBJ2-5; possibly TRBD2 for D (5 bases). The V and J ends lost 4 bases and 4 bases respectively, with 17 bases between them. This CDR3 region has 15 residues. The germline V gene encodes CDR1 SGHNT and CDR2 YYREEE (reference sequence). The CDR3 bases are TGTGCCAGCAGCCCTACTAGTAAGACGGGAGAGACCCAGTACTTC. As protein: CASSPTSKTGETQYF.

A word on this clonotype: A much larger clonotype is one base distant, so this may be a read error. The chain links TRBV20-1 to TRBJ2-4, with 7 bases identical to TRBD2. The J call could be wrong; TRBJ2-7 is a better fit for the DNA end. The CDR3 sequence is 14 residues long. In germline, CDR1 is DFQATT, CDR2 SNEGSKA (reference sequence). The CDR3 is CSASPTSRSDEQYF. The CDR3 DNA follows: TGCAGTGCTAGTCCGACTAGCAGGAGTGACGAGCAGTACTTC.

The V gene is TRBV20-1, the J gene TRBJ1-2; the D gene is possibly TRBD1 (6 bases). CDR3 size: 15 residues. Trimming removed 0 bases at V and 4 bases at J, with 15 bases between. Germline-derived CDR1 and CDR2 are DFQATT and SNEGSKA (reference sequence). CDR3 region: CSARDPGAASYGYTF. The CDR3 DNA reads TGCAGTGCTAGAGATCCGGGGGCTGCGTCCTATGGCTACACCTTC.

This chain links TRBV20-1 with TRBJ1-5, with D tentatively TRBD1 (5 bases). With 0 bases removed from V and 1 base from J, the gap between germline ends came to 13 bases. Germline V lookup: CDR1 DFQATT, CDR2 SNEGSKA (reference sequence). This CDR3 is built from 16 residues. This CDR3 reads CSARDWGERSNQPQHF. The CDR3 DNA follows: TGCAGTGCTAGAGATTGGGGGGAGAGGAGCAATCAGCCCCAGCATTTT.

The chain joins TRBV10-2 to TRBJ1-1; maybe TRBD1 (6 bases). Germline-derived CDR1 and CDR2 are WSHSY and SAAADI. Trimming removed 2 bases at V and 6 bases at J, with 10 bases between. The CDR3 contains 13 residues. The CDR3 protein is CASSEPRGPEAFF. In DNA form, the CDR3 reads TGCGCCAGCAGTGAGCCCAGGGGCCCTGAAGCTTTCTTT.

This chain uses TRBV20-1 with TRBJ2-3; D is unresolved. Germline V gene sequence: CDR1 DFQATT, CDR2 SNEGSKA (reference sequence). Trimming shortened V by 5 bases and J by 1 base, and 10 bases separated the two germline ends. CDR3 length: 13 amino acids. CDR3 DNA: TGCAGTGCTTGGCGACGGGGCACAGATACGCAGTATTTT. It encodes CSAWRRGTDTQYF.